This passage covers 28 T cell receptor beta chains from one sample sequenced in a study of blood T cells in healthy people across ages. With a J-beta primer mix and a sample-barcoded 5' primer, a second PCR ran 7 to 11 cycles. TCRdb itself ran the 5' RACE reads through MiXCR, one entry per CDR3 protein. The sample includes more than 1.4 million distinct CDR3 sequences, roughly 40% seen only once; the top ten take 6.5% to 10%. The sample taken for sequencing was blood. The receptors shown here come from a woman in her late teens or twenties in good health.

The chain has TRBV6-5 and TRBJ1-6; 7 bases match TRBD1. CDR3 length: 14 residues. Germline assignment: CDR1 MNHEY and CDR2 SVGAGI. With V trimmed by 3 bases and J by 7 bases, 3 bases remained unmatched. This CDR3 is CASSYEQGNSPLHF. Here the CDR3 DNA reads TGTGCCAGCAGTTATGAACAGGGGAATTCACCCCTCCACTTT.

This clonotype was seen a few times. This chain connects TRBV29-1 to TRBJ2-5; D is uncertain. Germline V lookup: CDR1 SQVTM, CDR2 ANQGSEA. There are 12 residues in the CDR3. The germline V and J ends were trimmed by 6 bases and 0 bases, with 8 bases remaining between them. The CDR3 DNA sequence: TGCAGCGTATCAAGGGACCAAGAGACCCAGTACTTC. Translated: CSVSRDQETQYF.

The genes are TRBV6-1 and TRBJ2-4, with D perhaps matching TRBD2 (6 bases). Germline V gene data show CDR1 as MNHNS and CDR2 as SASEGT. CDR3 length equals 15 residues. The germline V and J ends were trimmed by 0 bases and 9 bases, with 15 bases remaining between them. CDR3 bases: TGTGCCAGCAGTGAAGCGGGCCGCGGGGTGGGCATTCAGTACTTC. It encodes CASSEAGRGVGIQYF.

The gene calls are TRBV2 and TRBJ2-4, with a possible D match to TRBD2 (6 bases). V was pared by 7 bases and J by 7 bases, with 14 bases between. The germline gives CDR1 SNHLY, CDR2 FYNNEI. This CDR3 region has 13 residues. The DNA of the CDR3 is TGTGCCAGCACCGTCGGGGGAAGGAACATTCAGTACTTC. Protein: CASTVGGRNIQYF.

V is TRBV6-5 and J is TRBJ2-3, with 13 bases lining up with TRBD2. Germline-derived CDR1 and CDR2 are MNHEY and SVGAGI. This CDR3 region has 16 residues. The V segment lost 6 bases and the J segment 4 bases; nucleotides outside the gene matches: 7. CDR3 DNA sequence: TGTGCCAGCAGCCTACTAGCGGGAGGGTTCGCAGATACGCAGTATTTT. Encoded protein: CASSLLAGGFADTQYF.

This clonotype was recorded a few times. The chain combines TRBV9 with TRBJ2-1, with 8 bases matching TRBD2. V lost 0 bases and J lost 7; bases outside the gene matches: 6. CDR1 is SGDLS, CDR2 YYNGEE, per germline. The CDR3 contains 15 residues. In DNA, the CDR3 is TGTGCCAGCAGCGTAGACGGGGGGGCGGTGAATGAGCAGTTCTTC. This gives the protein CASSVDGGAVNEQFF.

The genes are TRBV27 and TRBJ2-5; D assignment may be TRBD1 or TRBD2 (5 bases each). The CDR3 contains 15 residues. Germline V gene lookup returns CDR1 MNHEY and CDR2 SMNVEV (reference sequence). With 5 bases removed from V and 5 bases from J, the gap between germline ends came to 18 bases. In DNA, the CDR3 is TGTGCCAGCAGTCCATTGGGACGAGCTGGGGAGACCCAGTACTTC. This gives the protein CASSPLGRAGETQYF.

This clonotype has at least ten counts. The CDR3: CAIRLAGVNEQFF. The CDR3 nucleotides are TGTGCCATCAGACTAGCGGGGGTTAATGAGCAGTTCTTC. The chain has TRBV10-3 and TRBJ2-1; 11 bases fit TRBD2. From germline, CDR1 is ENHRY and CDR2 SYGVKD. After removal of 6 bases from V and 7 bases from J, the junction contained 2 bases not matched to a gene. CDR3 length: 13 residues.

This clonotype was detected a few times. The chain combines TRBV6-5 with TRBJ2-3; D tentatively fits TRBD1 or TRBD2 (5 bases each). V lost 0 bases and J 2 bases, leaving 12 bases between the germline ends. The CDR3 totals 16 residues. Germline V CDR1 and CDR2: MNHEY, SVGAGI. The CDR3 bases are TGTGCCAGCAGTTACTCGGGGCGGGCCAACACAGATACGCAGTATTTT. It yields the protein CASSYSGRANTDTQYF.

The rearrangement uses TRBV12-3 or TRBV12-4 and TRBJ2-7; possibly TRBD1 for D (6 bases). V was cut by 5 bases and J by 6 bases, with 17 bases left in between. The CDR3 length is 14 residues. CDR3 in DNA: TGTGCCAGCAGTGTTCGGCAGGGGACCTCCGAGCAGTACTTC. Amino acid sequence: CASSVRQGTSEQYF.

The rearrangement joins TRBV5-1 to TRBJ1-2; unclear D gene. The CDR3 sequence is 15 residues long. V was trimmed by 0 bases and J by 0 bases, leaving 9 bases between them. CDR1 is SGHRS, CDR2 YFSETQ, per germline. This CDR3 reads CASSLAAATNYGYTF. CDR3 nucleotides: TGCGCCAGCAGCTTGGCTGCGGCCACTAACTATGGCTACACCTTC.

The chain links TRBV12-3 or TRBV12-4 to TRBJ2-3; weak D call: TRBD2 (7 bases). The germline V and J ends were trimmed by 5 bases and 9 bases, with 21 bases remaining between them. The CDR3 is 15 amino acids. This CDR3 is CASSLNRGARATQYF. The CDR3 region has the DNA TGTGCCAGCAGTCTGAACCGGGGGGCCAGGGCGACGCAGTATTTT.

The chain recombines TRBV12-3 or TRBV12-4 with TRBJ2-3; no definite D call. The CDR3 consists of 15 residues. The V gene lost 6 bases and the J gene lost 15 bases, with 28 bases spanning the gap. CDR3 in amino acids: CASSPDGRRADVQYF. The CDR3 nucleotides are TGTGCCAGCAGCCCGGACGGACGTAGAGCAGATGTGCAATATTTT.

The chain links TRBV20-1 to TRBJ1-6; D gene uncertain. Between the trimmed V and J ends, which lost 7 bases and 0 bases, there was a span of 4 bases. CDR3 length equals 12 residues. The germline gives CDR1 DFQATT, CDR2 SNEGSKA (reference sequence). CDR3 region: CSGSSYNSPLHF. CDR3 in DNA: TGCAGTGGGAGCTCCTATAATTCACCCCTCCACTTT.

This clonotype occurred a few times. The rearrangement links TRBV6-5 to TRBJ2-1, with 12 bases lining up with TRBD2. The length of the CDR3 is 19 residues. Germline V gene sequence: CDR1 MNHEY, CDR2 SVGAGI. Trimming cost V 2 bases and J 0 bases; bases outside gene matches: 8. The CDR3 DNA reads TGTGCCAGCAGTTACCTCCTAGCGGGGGGGCCCAGCTCCTACAATGAGCAGTTCTTC. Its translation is CASSYLLAGGPSSYNEQFF.

The CDR3 region is CAWRPWEGRGDRDTQYF. CDR3 sequence (DNA): TGTGCCTGGAGACCCTGGGAGGGACGCGGGGATCGGGATACGCAGTATTTT. The V and J genes are TRBV30 and TRBJ2-3, with 7 bases identical to TRBD2. Germline V gene data show CDR1 as GTSNPN and CDR2 as SVGIG (reference sequence). The CDR3 has 17 residues. The V segment lost 3 bases and the J segment 6 bases; nucleotides outside the gene matches: 18. Variable domain in full (rest from reference TRBV30 and TRBJ2-3): SQTIHQWPATLVQPVGSPLSLECTVEGTSNPNLYWYRQAAGRGLQLLFYSVGIGQISSEVPQNLSASRPQDRQFILSSKKLLLSDSGFYLCAWRPWEGRGDRDTQYFGPGTRLTVL.

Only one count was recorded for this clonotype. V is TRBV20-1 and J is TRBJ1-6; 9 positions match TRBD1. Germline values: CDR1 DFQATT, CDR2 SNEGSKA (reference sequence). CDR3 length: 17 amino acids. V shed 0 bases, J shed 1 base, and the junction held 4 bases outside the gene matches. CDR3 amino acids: CSARDLTGGSYNSPLHF. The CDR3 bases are TGCAGTGCTAGAGACTTGACAGGGGGTTCCTATAATTCACCCCTCCACTTT.

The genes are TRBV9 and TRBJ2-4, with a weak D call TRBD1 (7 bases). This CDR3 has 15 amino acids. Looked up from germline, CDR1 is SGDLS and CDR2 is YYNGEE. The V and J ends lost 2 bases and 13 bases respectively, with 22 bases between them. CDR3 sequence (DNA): TGTGCCAGCAGCGTCTCTGGTGGAGGGGGCAATGAGCAGTACTTC. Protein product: CASSVSGGGGNEQYF.

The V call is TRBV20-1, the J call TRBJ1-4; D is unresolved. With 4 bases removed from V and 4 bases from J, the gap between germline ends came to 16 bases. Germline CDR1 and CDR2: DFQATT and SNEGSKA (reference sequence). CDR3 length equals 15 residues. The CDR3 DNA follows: TGCAGTGCTACCCTGGGCGGTCGATATAATGAAAAACTGTTTTTT. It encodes CSATLGGRYNEKLFF.

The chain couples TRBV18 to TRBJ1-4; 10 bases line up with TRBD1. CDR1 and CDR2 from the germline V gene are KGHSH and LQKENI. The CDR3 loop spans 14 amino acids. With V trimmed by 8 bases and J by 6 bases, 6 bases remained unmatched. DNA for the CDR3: TGTGCCAGCAGCCCCGGGACAGGGGATGAAAAACTGTTTTTT. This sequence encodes CASSPGTGDEKLFF.

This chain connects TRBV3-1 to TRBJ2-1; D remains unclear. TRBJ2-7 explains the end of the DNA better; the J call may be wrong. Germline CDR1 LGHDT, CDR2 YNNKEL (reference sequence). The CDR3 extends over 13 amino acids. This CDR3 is CASSPDWYSEQYF. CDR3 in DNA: TGTGCCAGCAGCCCAGACTGGTACAGTGAGCAGTACTTC.

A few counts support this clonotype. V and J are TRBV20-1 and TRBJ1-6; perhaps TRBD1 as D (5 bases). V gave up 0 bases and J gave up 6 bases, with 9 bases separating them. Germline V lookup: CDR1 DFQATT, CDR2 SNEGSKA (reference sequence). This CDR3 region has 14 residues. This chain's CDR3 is CSAREGGSNSPLHF. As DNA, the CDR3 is TGCAGTGCTAGAGAGGGGGGAAGTAATTCACCCCTCCACTTT.

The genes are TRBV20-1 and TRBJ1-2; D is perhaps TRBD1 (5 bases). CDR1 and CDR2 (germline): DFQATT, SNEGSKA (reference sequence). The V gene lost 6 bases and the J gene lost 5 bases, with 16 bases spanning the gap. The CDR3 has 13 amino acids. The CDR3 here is CSALRGTFYGYTF. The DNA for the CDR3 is TGCAGTGCCCTCCGTGGGACTTTTTATGGCTACACCTTC.

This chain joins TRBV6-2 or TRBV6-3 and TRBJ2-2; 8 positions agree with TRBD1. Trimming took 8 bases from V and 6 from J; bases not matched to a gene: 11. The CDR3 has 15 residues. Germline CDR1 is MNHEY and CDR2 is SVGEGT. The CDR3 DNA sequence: TGTGCCAGCCAGGGCGTGACAGGGGTCCCCGGGGAGCTGTTTTTT. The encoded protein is CASQGVTGVPGELFF.

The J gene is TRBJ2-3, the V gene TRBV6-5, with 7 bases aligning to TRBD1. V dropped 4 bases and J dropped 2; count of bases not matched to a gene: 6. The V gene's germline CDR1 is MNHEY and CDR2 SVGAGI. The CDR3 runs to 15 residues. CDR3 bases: TGTGCCAGCAGTTCCGACAGGGAGCCCACAGATACGCAGTATTTT. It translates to CASSSDREPTDTQYF.

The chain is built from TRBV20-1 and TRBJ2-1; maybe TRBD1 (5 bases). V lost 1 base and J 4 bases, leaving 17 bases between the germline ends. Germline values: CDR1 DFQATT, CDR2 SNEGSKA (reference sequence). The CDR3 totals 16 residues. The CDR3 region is CSARVVDSAAYNEQFF. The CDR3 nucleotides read TGCAGTGCTAGAGTGGTAGACAGCGCAGCTTACAATGAGCAGTTCTTC.

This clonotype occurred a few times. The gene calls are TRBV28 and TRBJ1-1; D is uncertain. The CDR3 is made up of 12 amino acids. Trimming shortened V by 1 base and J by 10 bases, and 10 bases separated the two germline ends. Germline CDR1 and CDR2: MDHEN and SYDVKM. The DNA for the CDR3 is TGTGCCAGCAGTTTATATCCGAACGGAGCTTTCTTT. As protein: CASSLYPNGAFF.

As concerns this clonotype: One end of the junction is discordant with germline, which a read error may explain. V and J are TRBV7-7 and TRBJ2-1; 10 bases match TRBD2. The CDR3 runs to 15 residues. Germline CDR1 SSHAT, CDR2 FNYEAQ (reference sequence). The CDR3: CASTLVAGGWGEQFF. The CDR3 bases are TGTGCCAGCACCTTAGTAGCGGGAGGTTGGGGTGAGCAGTTCTTC.